This paragraph reports one T cell receptor (beta chain). This clonotype was seen more than once but under ten times. Its antigen is not yet known. No much larger clonotype is one base removed from it; base qualities were not supplied. Libraries came from multiplex PCR. The run used an Illumina HiSeq 4000. To build TCR beta libraries, CDR3 regions were amplified by Arm-PCR using iRepertoire HTBI primers. Before sequencing, the PCR products underwent gel purification. The paper's data handling went like this. A total of under 80 TRBV and under 15 TRBJ segments were identified across samples and were used for gene usage analysis of CDR3 amino acid clonotypes. Filtered high-quality paired reads were merged into contigs using COPE and FqMerger. BLAST was used to align contigs to IMGT TRBV, TRBD and TRBJ reference genes, and CDR3 was defined according to IMGT. Highly expanded clones were defined as clonotypes with a frequency above 0.1%. Repertoire diversity was measured by Shannon entropy, and V-J evenness by the Gini coefficient. A clonotype was considered public if more than one individual shared it. The public reads were reanalyzed by TCRdb: fastp trimming at Q25, MiXCR alignment, in-frame beta chains only. Here each entry gathers all rows of one CDR3 protein and keeps the most common genes and DNA. TCRdb assigned the V and J calls; the authors' analysis was not used. Recorded for this sample are about 210,000 distinct CDR3 sequences; roughly 18% of them occurred a single time. The ten most abundant clones make up 10% to 15% of the sample.

The record originates from a study of regulatory T cells in long-lasting Graves disease (dated by TCRdb to about 2021). A note on the overall study: Antithyroid drugs had been taken for less than 3 months by newly diagnosed Graves' disease patients. This study used TCR sequencing and RNA sequencing of peripheral blood to compare persistent Graves' disease patients against newly diagnosed Graves' disease patients. The study was registered as a clinical trial and conducted in China. A total of roughly 35 samples underwent TCR sequencing: roughly 13 from persistent and roughly 20 from newly diagnosed Graves' disease patients. Broader findings and caveats from the paper: A larger number of public clonotypes was shared among persistent patients (approximately 2,500) than among newly diagnosed patients (about 990). Only the TCR beta chain was sequenced and analyzed. Peripheral blood alone was examined, since thyroid tissue, which constituted the primary lesion, could not be accessed. As a limitation, the authors acknowledged that the small sample size may reduce accuracy. Compared with newly diagnosed patients, persistent Graves' disease patients had lower TCR Shannon entropy and fewer highly expanded clones, which suggests clonal expansion. TRBV28, TRBJ1-2 and TRBJ2-5 were preferentially used in persistent disease, while TRBV20-1 and TRBJ2-1 were favored in newly diagnosed disease.

Deletion took 5 bases off V and 3 bases off J, with a span of 16 bases between the germline ends. Looking up the germline V gene yields CDR1 MRHNA and CDR2 SNTAGT. The CDR3 runs 15 residues from the cysteine to the phenylalanine. Solely the CDR3 DNA is kept, with 45 bases framed from the first base. The time point label here, explained by the study, means: newly diagnosed GD, antithyroid drugs for less than 3 months. For both TCR sequencing and RNA sequencing, RNA was extracted from PBMCs in TRIzol. The diagnosis of Graves' disease followed American Thyroid Association guidelines. Patients for the study were recruited at an endocrinology department in Xi'an, China. Each patient gave 8.5 to 9.5 milliliters of peripheral blood, collected in an EDTA anticoagulant tube. PBMCs were isolated by Ficoll Paque Plus density gradient separation without further T cell sorting. RNA quality was checked with an Agilent 2100 Bioanalyzer and agarose gel, and concentration with a NanoDrop 2000.

These data were also filed under a second study, of T cells in Graves' hyperthyroidism and ophthalmopathy. The second study, in turn, reports: Stable Graves' hyperthyroidism was defined as the absence of progression to ophthalmopathy over 18 months of follow-up. The hyperthyroidism patients were between 18 and 65 years old and newly diagnosed, with a disease duration of less than 2 months. Patients with uncontrolled infections, other autoimmune diseases, pregnancy or lactation were excluded. Clinical symptoms, serum thyroxine and TRAb, thyroid ultrasound, and orbital computed tomography formed the basis for the diagnoses. A first-round RT-PCR of the TCR CDR3 used the HTBI primer set with the Qiagen OneStep RT-PCR kit. Most expanded thyroid clonotypes (frequency above 0.001) were also detected in blood, suggesting blood repertoires may reflect thyroid immune responses. A model built on a 13 V-J signature distinguished ophthalmopathy from stable hyperthyroidism, reaching 85% to 90% sensitivity and around 82% specificity in cross-validation and 80%/75% in testing. In validation, progression to ophthalmopathy was predicted by the model with 70% to 71% sensitivity and 72% to 85% specificity, a median of 6.5 months before onset. A discovery cohort of about 95 patients, roughly 43 with Graves' ophthalmopathy and 55 to 65 with stable Graves' hyperthyroidism, was used to find distinguishing TCR V-J signatures. Whether ophthalmopathy could be predicted prospectively was tested in an independent validation cohort made up of roughly 19 hyperthyroidism patients plus 17 patients who later progressed to ophthalmopathy. The approximately 100 discovery patients were divided at random into training and test sets in a 7:3 ratio. In several Graves' hyperthyroidism patients, the study also compared T-cell repertoires from thyroid tissue with T-cell repertoires from blood. After blood sampling, hyperthyroidism patients were treated with methimazole at a starting dose of 30 mg daily, and ophthalmopathy patients were treated with high-dose intravenous methylprednisolone. A second multiplex PCR round built the libraries, followed by size selection and purification. Sequencing of the libraries was done on an Illumina HiSeq2000 using paired-end 100 bp reads. SOAPnuke was used to process the raw data, removing reads that contained adapters or uncalled bases, had a mean Phred below 15, or lacked an exact match to the constant primer or identifier. High-quality paired reads were merged using COPE v1.2.5, and each unique nucleotide sequence was defined as a clonotype. Clonotypes were aligned to IMGT TRBV, TRBD and TRBJ reference segments using MiTCR v1.1. The analysis included only V-J combinations with a frequency above 0.0001, which together covered more than 98% of the repertoires. A TCS score was defined as the ratio of F50 (clonal expansion) to E x V (chaos), with BLOSUM62-based TCRdist applied between CDR3 peptides within each V-J. Welch's t-statistics and random forest reduced 500 to 550 V-J features to roughly 13, which were used in a naive Bayes classifier (R e1071). Sample size was not statistically predetermined, and blinding of investigators to group allocation was not performed. According to the paper, TCR Vbeta CDR3 sequencing was carried out on some 130 peripheral blood samples, which came from fewer than 50 ophthalmopathy, around 74 hyperthyroidism and roughly 17 progressor patients.

This clonotype originated in a woman aged 25 to 45 with Graves disease. Donor details come from another sample of the same person, matched by shared clones. The rearrangement combines TRBV6-4 with TRBJ1-1, and TRBD1 may be the D gene, going by 5 matching bases. The sequencing used peripheral blood mononuclear cells (PBMCs), collected at new diagnosis, from a patient treated with antithyroid drugs. This receptor carries the CDR3 CASSLRPGGDTEAFF. The bases read TGTGCCAGCAGTCTGAGACCTGGGGGGGACACTGAAGCTTTCTTT.